These 13 T cell receptor beta chains share one sample of origin, sequenced in a study of T cells after yellow fever vaccination. TCRdb re-analysed the 5' RACE reads in MiXCR, keeping a single row per CDR3 protein. The sample has under 55,000 distinct CDR3 sequences; 6.6% are singletons. Specimen: CD8+ T cells not binding an NS4B(214-222) dextramer, sorted from PBMCs, collected about 41 days after the first yellow fever vaccination. Receptors originate from a man younger than 30 who received the YFV17D yellow fever vaccine.

The chain employs TRBV4-2 and TRBJ2-1; 7 nucleotides match TRBD1. The CDR3 contains 17 residues. V trimming: 0 bases; J trimming: 6 bases; junction bases outside the gene matches: 11. Germline loops: CDR1 LGHNA, CDR2 YNFKEQ. CDR3 amino acids: CASSQDVLQGSGNEQFF. The CDR3 bases are TGTGCCAGCAGCCAAGATGTTTTACAGGGGTCAGGCAATGAGCAGTTCTTC.

This clonotype has a count of ten or more. The chain is built from TRBV3-1 and TRBJ1-5, with D unclear. V was cut by 1 base and J by 6 bases, with 10 bases left in between. This CDR3 spans 14 amino acids. Germline V gene lookup returns CDR1 LGHDT and CDR2 YNNKEL (reference sequence). The CDR3 sequence is CASSQGLMGQPQHF. In DNA form, the CDR3 reads TGTGCCAGCAGCCAAGGTCTGATGGGTCAGCCCCAGCATTTT.

The table lists this clonotype with a few counts. The rearrangement uses TRBV29-1 and TRBJ2-7, with 8 bases matching TRBD1. The length of the CDR3 is 13 residues. From germline, CDR1 is SQVTM and CDR2 ANQGSEA. J was trimmed by 0 bases and V by 7 bases; bases with no gene match: 5. CDR3 coding DNA: TGCAGCGCCAGGACAGGGCTCTCCTACGAGCAGTACTTC. Protein sequence: CSARTGLSYEQYF.

The chain joins TRBV27 to TRBJ1-4, with TRBD1 as a possible D gene (5 bases). The CDR3 covers 15 residues. Trimming pared 7 bases from V and 4 bases from J, leaving 16 bases between. CDR1 and CDR2 (germline): MNHEY, SMNVEV (reference sequence). CDR3 protein: CASTQRGRINEKLFF. The CDR3 DNA reads as TGTGCCAGCACCCAGAGGGGTCGAATTAATGAAAAACTGTTTTTT.

This clonotype was counted many times. The V and J genes are TRBV4-3 and TRBJ2-3; 9 positions agree with TRBD2. Germline V gene sequence: CDR1 LGHNA, CDR2 YSLEER. The CDR3 loop spans 16 amino acids. After removal of 0 bases from V and 2 bases from J, the junction contained 3 bases not matched to a gene. In DNA, the CDR3 is TGCGCCAGCAGCCAAGATCTAGCGGGGAACACAGATACGCAGTATTTT. It translates to CASSQDLAGNTDTQYF.

This clonotype was seen only a few times. The chain uses TRBV29-1 and TRBJ2-7, with D perhaps TRBD1 (6 bases). Trimming cost V 8 bases and J 0 bases, with 14 bases left between them. The CDR3 contains 13 residues. Per the germline V gene, CDR1 is SQVTM and CDR2 is ANQGSEA. The CDR3 loop is CSISRDNSYEQYF. As DNA, the CDR3 is TGCAGCATAAGTCGGGACAACTCCTACGAGCAGTACTTC.

This clonotype has more than one count but fewer than ten. The chain uses TRBV12-3 or TRBV12-4 and TRBJ2-7; the D is unclear. The germline V and J ends were trimmed by 3 bases and 3 bases, with 9 bases remaining between them. The CDR3 runs to 13 residues. This chain's CDR3 is CASSFGPDYEQYV. Written as DNA, the CDR3 is TGTGCCAGCAGTTTTGGGCCTGACTACGAGCAGTACGTC.

The chain combines TRBV20-1 with TRBJ2-1, with 9 bases aligning to TRBD2. The V segment lost 1 base and the J segment 1 base; nucleotides outside the gene matches: 2. The germline gives CDR1 DFQATT, CDR2 SNEGSKA (reference sequence). The CDR3 runs 15 residues. In DNA, the CDR3 is TGCAGTGCTAGAGTCCTAGCGGGATCCTACAATGAGCAGTTCTTC. Its protein product is CSARVLAGSYNEQFF.

This clonotype was recorded at least ten times. The gene calls are TRBV10-1 and TRBJ2-7; 9 nucleotides match TRBD1. This CDR3 is 13 amino acids long. Germline CDR1 and CDR2: WNHNN and SYGVQD (reference sequence). V gave up 5 bases and J gave up 6 bases; unmatched junction bases: 5. DNA for the CDR3: TGCGCCAGCAGTAGACAGGGGGTTCGCGAGCAGTACTTC. This gives the protein CASSRQGVREQYF.

This clonotype was seen a handful of times. This chain joins TRBV5-4 and TRBJ2-1; 8 nucleotides line up with TRBD2. The V gene end was trimmed by 4 bases and the J gene end by 10 bases; junction bases not matched to a gene: 25. The germline V gene encodes CDR1 SGHNT and CDR2 YYREEE (reference sequence). The CDR3 has 19 residues. The CDR3 DNA is TGTGCCAGCAGCGGTGGCCTCCGGGGGGGGGCTTACAGTGTGGTCGAGCAGTTCTTC. This encodes CASSGGLRGGAYSVVEQFF.

This clonotype was recorded at least ten times. The chain combines TRBV6-1 with TRBJ2-2, with a weak D call TRBD1 (6 bases). The CDR3 runs 15 residues. From germline, CDR1 is MNHNS and CDR2 SASEGT. Trimming took off 7 bases at V and 3 bases at J, with 15 bases between the two ends. This CDR3 is CASMVWDTDTGELFF. CDR3 coding DNA: TGTGCCAGCATGGTCTGGGACACCGACACCGGGGAGCTGTTTTTT.

This clonotype was detected many times. The chain uses TRBV7-6 and TRBJ2-4; no definite D call. There are 16 residues in the CDR3. Germline V gene data show CDR1 as SGHVS and CDR2 as FNYEAQ. V lost 2 bases, J lost 0 bases, and 11 bases lay in between. The CDR3 sequence is CASSLRAWPAKNIQYF. The CDR3 DNA follows: TGTGCCAGCAGCTTAAGGGCCTGGCCAGCCAAAAACATTCAGTACTTC. The variable domain in full, completed from reference TRBV7-6 and TRBJ2-4, reads GAGVSQSPRYKVTKRGQDVALRCDPISGHVSLYWYRQALGQGPEFLTYFNYEAQQDKSGLPNDRFSAERPEGSISTLTIQRTEQRDSAMYRCASSLRAWPAKNIQYFGAGTRLSVL.

On this clonotype: It may be a read error: a sequence one base away is much more abundant. The rearrangement links TRBV7-9 to TRBJ2-7; a possible D gene is TRBD1 (6 bases). V was shortened by 3 bases and J by 4 bases, with 10 bases between the two germline ends. The CDR3 length is 13 residues. Germline CDR1 and CDR2: SEHNR and FQNEAQ (reference sequence). The CDR3 DNA follows: TGTGCCAGCAGCTTTAGGGACAAATACGAGCAGTACGTC. It translates to CASSFRDKYEQYV.